This TCR beta chain was documented in a study of blood T cell repertoires in COVID-19. In the study overall: Material from acute and convalescent COVID-19 was sourced from the United States, Italy and Spain.

Study processing details: By means of reference gene primer amplification, nucleated cell counts were estimated. The method was immunoSEQ multiplex PCR; TCRdb's version includes in-frame clones alone and lacks a portion of them. V, J and clone size are those of that table, while D and trimming were read from the DNA. The data show under 550,000 clones, 70% to 90% seen once. The CDR3 extends over 14 amino acids. Germline assignment: CDR1 LNHDA and CDR2 SQIVND (reference sequence). Trimming removed 1 base at V and 4 bases at J, with 11 bases between. The chain carries TRBV19 and TRBJ2-7, with a weak D call TRBD2 (6 bases). The sequence came from a man between 18 and 35 years old with COVID-19, enrolled during active disease. Sample: peripheral blood. The CDR3 bases are TGTGCCAGTAGTATAGTCGGGGGAGGATACGAGCAGTACTTC. The encoded protein is CASSIVGGGYEQYF. The whole variable domain, filled in from reference TRBV19 and TRBJ2-7, reads DGGITQSPKYLFRKEGQNVTLSCEQNLNHDAMYWYRQDPGQGLRLIYYSQIVNDFQKGDIAEGYSVSREKKESFPLTVTSAQKNPTAFYLCASSIVGGGYEQYFGPGTRLTVT.